The sequence of this T cell receptor beta chain was determined in a study of blood T cell repertoires in COVID-19. Study information: Italy, Spain and the United States were the sources of the convalescent and acute COVID-19 samples. T cells, B-cell-depleted T cells, or PBMCs provided the cDNA or gDNA that served as material.

As handled by the study authors: For nucleated cells, counts were estimated from reference gene primer amplification. Assay used: immunoSEQ multiplex PCR; TCRdb lists only in-frame clones, some missing. That table gives V, J and clone size, and the DNA gave D and trimming. The sample shows 60,000 to 70,000 clones, roughly four fifths of them seen only once. The source of this sequence is a woman in her sixties with acute or convalescent COVID-19. The sample taken for sequencing was peripheral blood.

CDR3 DNA: TGTGCCAGCAGCCAAGGGGTAGCCGGCGGTTCTGGCTACACCTTC. It specifies CASSQGVAGGSGYTF. The gene calls are TRBV3-1 (or the pseudogene TRBV3-2) and TRBJ1-2; D uncertain. CDR3 length: 15 residues. The V and J ends lost 1 base and 7 bases respectively, with 16 bases between them. Germline V gene data show CDR1 as LGHDT and CDR2 as YNNKEL (reference sequence).